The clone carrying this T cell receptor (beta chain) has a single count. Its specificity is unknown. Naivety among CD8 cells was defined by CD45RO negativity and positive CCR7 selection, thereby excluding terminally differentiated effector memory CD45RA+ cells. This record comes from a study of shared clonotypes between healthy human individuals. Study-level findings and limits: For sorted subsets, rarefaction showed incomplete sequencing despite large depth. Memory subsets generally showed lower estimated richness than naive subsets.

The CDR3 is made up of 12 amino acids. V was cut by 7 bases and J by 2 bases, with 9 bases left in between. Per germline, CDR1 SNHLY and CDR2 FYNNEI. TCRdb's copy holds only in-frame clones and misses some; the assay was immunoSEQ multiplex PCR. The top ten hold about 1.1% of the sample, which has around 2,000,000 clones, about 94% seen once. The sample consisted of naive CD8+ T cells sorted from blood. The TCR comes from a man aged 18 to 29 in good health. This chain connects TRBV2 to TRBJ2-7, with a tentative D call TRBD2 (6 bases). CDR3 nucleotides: TGTGCCAGCAAGCGGGCTGCCTACGAGCAGTACTTC. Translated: CASKRAAYEQYF.